Each of the 32 T cell receptor beta chains below was sequenced from the same sample in a study of CD8 T cells in ankylosing spondylitis. The study's findings and limits: Roughly eight highly homologous variants made up a TCR beta motif that seemed to typify ankylosing spondylitis blood.

Antigens for these TCRs are unknown. A single record per CDR3 protein comes from TCRdb applying MiXCR to the 5' RACE reads. The top ten hold around 0.51% of the sample, which has some 800,000 distinct CDR3 sequences, about 12% seen once. The sequencing input was blood, either unsorted or a sorted T cell fraction (not recorded which). The source of these receptors is a male donor with ankylosing spondylitis.

The chain has TRBV7-2 and TRBJ2-7; 7 bases are a match to TRBD1. Germline CDR1 is SGHTA and CDR2 is FQGNSA. With V trimmed by 5 bases and J by 7 bases, 11 bases remained unmatched. The CDR3 spans 14 residues. CDR3 loop: CASSPRQGRTEQYF. The CDR3 DNA follows: TGTGCCAGCAGCCCTCGACAGGGTCGAACAGAGCAGTACTTC.

In its sample, this clonotype was seen a few times. The chain has TRBV7-2 and TRBJ2-1; 7 nucleotides agree with TRBD1. With 7 bases clipped from V and 10 bases from J, the junction kept 16 bases outside the gene matches. The CDR3 has 15 amino acids. CDR1 and CDR2 from the germline V gene are SGHTA and FQGNSA. CDR3 sequence: CASTSGTEGWREQFF. Here the CDR3 DNA reads TGTGCCAGCACCTCCGGGACAGAGGGGTGGAGGGAGCAGTTCTTC.

V and J are TRBV6-2 or TRBV6-3 and TRBJ1-1, with 8 bases identical to TRBD1. Trimming took 3 bases from V and 5 from J; bases not matched to a gene: 5. CDR1 MNHEY and CDR2 SVGEGT come from the germline V gene. This CDR3 has 14 amino acids. The CDR3 DNA reads as TGTGCCAGCAGTTATCAGGGGGCTCTTACTGAAGCTTTCTTT. It specifies CASSYQGALTEAFF.

The gene calls are TRBV7-2 and TRBJ1-2; 7 bases line up with TRBD1. Trimming at V came to 5 bases and at J to 1 base, leaving 7 bases not matched to a gene. Germline lookup yields CDR1 SGHTA and CDR2 FQGNSA. The CDR3 loop spans 15 amino acids. The CDR3 sequence is CASSRQGVGNYGYTF. The CDR3 DNA reads as TGTGCCAGCAGCCGACAGGGAGTTGGTAACTATGGCTACACCTTC. Variable domain in full (rest from reference TRBV7-2 and TRBJ1-2): GAGVSQSPSNKVTEKGKDVELRCDPISGHTALYWYRQSLGQGLEFLIYFQGNSAPDKSGLPSDRFSAERTGGSVSTLTIQRTQQEDSAVYLCASSRQGVGNYGYTFGSGTRLTVV.

The V and J genes are TRBV20-1 and TRBJ2-2; D remains unclear. V lost 6 bases and J 0 bases, leaving 17 bases between the germline ends. The CDR3 sequence is 16 residues long. Germline values: CDR1 DFQATT, CDR2 SNEGSKA (reference sequence). Here the CDR3 DNA reads TGCAGTGCCCGAAGATATAGGGCCTCGAACACCGGGGAGCTGTTTTTT. Translated: CSARRYRASNTGELFF.

This clonotype was seen a few times. The gene calls are TRBV4-3 and TRBJ1-1; a possible D gene is TRBD1 (6 bases). In germline, CDR1 is LGHNA, CDR2 YSLEER. The germline V and J ends were trimmed by 2 bases and 5 bases, with 18 bases remaining between them. The CDR3 spans 16 residues. CDR3 DNA sequence: TGCGCCAGCAGCCAACGGTCCACAGGGCCTGTAACTGAAGCTTTCTTT. It translates to CASSQRSTGPVTEAFF.

The genes are TRBV20-1 and TRBJ2-6; D might be TRBD1 (6 bases). V was shortened by 2 bases and J by 0 bases, with 14 bases between the two germline ends. The CDR3 runs to 17 residues. Germline CDR1 reads DFQATT; CDR2 reads SNEGSKA (reference sequence). This chain's CDR3 is CSARQGWAFSGANVLTF. For the CDR3, the DNA is TGCAGTGCTAGACAGGGGTGGGCTTTCTCTGGGGCCAACGTCCTGACTTTC.

The chain is built from TRBV20-1 and TRBJ1-1; D not resolved. Germline V CDR1 and CDR2: DFQATT, SNEGSKA (reference sequence). The CDR3 has 11 residues. The CDR3 coding sequence is TGCAGGGCACGGGTGAACACTGAAGCTTTCTTT. This codes for CRARVNTEAFF.

This clonotype came up a few times. The chain recombines TRBV6-2 or TRBV6-3 with TRBJ2-3; 7 nucleotides match TRBD2. Looked up from germline, CDR1 is MNHEY and CDR2 is SVGEGT. CDR3 length equals 14 residues. The J segment lost 7 bases and the V segment lost 6 bases, leaving 10 bases of the junction unmatched. CDR3 in amino acids: CASRPGGNRNTQYF. CDR3 nucleotide sequence: TGTGCCAGCAGACCCGGGGGGAATCGGAATACGCAGTATTTT.

J is TRBJ2-4 and V is TRBV4-3; 9 bases are shared with TRBD2. Per the germline V gene, CDR1 is LGHNA and CDR2 is YSLEER. CDR3 size: 15 residues. V was pared by 1 base and J by 6 bases, with 4 bases of the junction left unmatched. CDR3 sequence: CASSQVAGEVNIQYF. The CDR3 nucleotides read TGCGCCAGCAGCCAAGTAGCGGGAGAGGTAAACATTCAGTACTTC.

This chain connects TRBV6-5 to TRBJ2-7, with a tentative D call TRBD1 (6 bases). V was cut by 4 bases and J by 0 bases, with 10 bases left in between. CDR1 is MNHEY and CDR2 is SVGAGI in the germline V gene. The CDR3 is 14 amino acids. The CDR3 protein is CASSSGDISYEQYF. The DNA for the CDR3 is TGTGCCAGCAGTTCCGGGGACATCTCCTACGAGCAGTACTTC.

This clonotype was picked up a small number of times. The chain is built from TRBV5-1 and TRBJ1-1; D is possibly TRBD1 (5 bases). The CDR3 covers 15 residues. CDR1 is SGHRS, CDR2 YFSETQ, per germline. V dropped 2 bases and J dropped 0 bases, with 11 bases sitting between them. The CDR3: CASSFGGIMNTEAFF. In DNA form, the CDR3 reads TGCGCCAGCAGCTTCGGGGGGATAATGAACACTGAAGCTTTCTTT.

This clonotype was counted a few times. V usage is TRBV15 and J usage is TRBJ2-1; the match to TRBD1 covers 9 bases. V shed 2 bases, J shed 1 base, and the junction held 3 bases outside the gene matches. CDR3 length: 16 residues. Germline loops: CDR1 LNHNV, CDR2 YYDKDF (reference sequence). The CDR3 loop is CATSRPGQGSYNEQFF. The CDR3 DNA reads as TGTGCCACCAGCAGACCTGGACAGGGGTCCTACAATGAGCAGTTCTTC.

This clonotype was counted only a few times. The chain recombines TRBV28 with TRBJ2-7, with TRBD2 identical over 15 bases. Germline CDR1 is MDHEN and CDR2 is SYDVKM. This CDR3 is built from 16 residues. Unmatched junction bases numbered 4, after V lost 5 bases and J lost 2 bases. This CDR3 reads CASSRRTSGRAYEQYF. In DNA form, the CDR3 reads TGTGCCAGCAGTCGACGGACTAGCGGGAGGGCCTACGAGCAGTACTTC.

CDR3 DNA: TGCGCCAGCAGCACGTACCCGGGACAGGGAGAAGCCCAGTACTTC. This encodes CASSTYPGQGEAQYF. V usage is TRBV4-1 and J usage is TRBJ2-5; 9 bases are a match to TRBD1. After removal of 5 bases from V and 9 bases from J, the junction contained 13 bases not matched to a gene. CDR1 MGHRA and CDR2 YSYEKL come from the germline V gene. The CDR3 has 15 residues.

This clonotype was found many times. The chain couples TRBV6-2 or TRBV6-3 to TRBJ2-1, with 9 bases matching TRBD2. V gave up 0 bases and J gave up 3 bases; unmatched junction bases: 6. Looked up from germline, CDR1 is MNHEY and CDR2 is SVGEGT. CDR3 length equals 17 residues. The CDR3: CASSYSSPSGIYNEQFF. CDR3 sequence (DNA): TGTGCCAGCAGTTACTCCTCCCCTAGCGGGATCTACAATGAGCAGTTCTTC.

There are many counts of this clonotype. V and J are TRBV15 and TRBJ2-3; no clear D. The CDR3 length is 15 residues. The V end lost 1 base, the J end lost 0 bases, and 8 bases lay between the germline ends. Germline CDR1 reads LNHNV; CDR2 reads YYDKDF (reference sequence). This chain's CDR3 is CATSRVGASTDTQYF. The DNA for the CDR3 is TGTGCCACCAGCAGAGTGGGCGCTAGCACAGATACGCAGTATTTT.

This clonotype occurred a few times. J is TRBJ2-3 and V is TRBV5-1; no clear D. The CDR3 covers 16 residues. Per the germline V gene, CDR1 is SGHRS and CDR2 is YFSETQ. Trimming pared 0 bases from V and 4 bases from J, leaving 15 bases between. CDR3 coding DNA: TGCGCCAGCAGCTTGGAGGCTAGTCGGATGGCAGATACGCAGTATTTT. Residues: CASSLEASRMADTQYF.

This clonotype came up a few times. This chain links TRBV5-5 with TRBJ2-3; 10 bases map to TRBD2. The CDR3 is made up of 15 amino acids. V dropped 3 bases and J dropped 4; count of bases not matched to a gene: 5. Germline CDR1 reads SGHKS; CDR2 reads YYEKEE (reference sequence). The CDR3 coding sequence is TGTGCCAGCAGCTCTGGACTAGCGGCCCCAGATACGCAGTATTTT. Amino acid sequence: CASSSGLAAPDTQYF.

V usage is TRBV20-1 and J usage is TRBJ2-7; 14 bases align to TRBD2. J lost 6 bases, V lost 0 bases, and 7 bases had no gene match. Germline V gives CDR1 DFQATT, CDR2 SNEGSKA (reference sequence). The CDR3 spans 16 residues. CDR3 sequence: CSARDGTSGRRGEQYF. CDR3 DNA: TGCAGTGCTAGAGACGGGACTAGCGGGAGAAGAGGCGAGCAGTACTTC.

The table lists this clonotype with many counts. V is TRBV29-1 and J is TRBJ1-4; D is uncertain. V lost 1 base to trimming and J lost 9 bases, with 12 bases between them. CDR3 size: 13 residues. Per the germline V gene, CDR1 is SQVTM and CDR2 is ANQGSEA. CDR3: CSVEGGGSKKLFF. DNA for the CDR3: TGCAGCGTTGAAGGAGGAGGATCCAAAAAACTGTTTTTT.

This clonotype has a handful of counts. The chain recombines TRBV20-1 with TRBJ1-5; D gene unclear. CDR1 is DFQATT and CDR2 is SNEGSKA in the germline V gene (reference sequence). V lost 5 bases, J lost 5 bases, and 19 bases lay in between. The CDR3 sequence is 15 residues long. CDR3 amino acids: CSAVLSGPLDQPQHF. The CDR3 coding sequence is TGCAGTGCTGTCCTCTCTGGGCCGCTCGATCAGCCCCAGCATTTT.

The sample holds a few counts of this clonotype. V usage is TRBV10-3 and J usage is TRBJ2-2, with TRBD1 as a possible D gene (6 bases). The CDR3 is 12 residues long. V lost 8 bases, J lost 7 bases, and 11 bases lay in between. Germline CDR1 reads ENHRY; CDR2 reads SYGVKD. The CDR3 reads CAIYREGGELFF. DNA of the CDR3: TGTGCCATCTACAGGGAAGGCGGGGAGCTGTTTTTT.

This clonotype has a handful of counts. The V gene is TRBV29-1, the J gene TRBJ1-2, with 9 bases matching TRBD1. Germline assignment: CDR1 SQVTM and CDR2 ANQGSEA. The CDR3 contains 13 residues. V gave up 6 bases and J gave up 8 bases; unmatched junction bases: 10. CDR3 DNA sequence: TGCAGCGTATCCCGGGACAGGGTCGGGGGCTACACCTTC. It yields the protein CSVSRDRVGGYTF.

The table lists this clonotype with a few counts. The gene calls are TRBV7-9 and TRBJ2-7; 9 nucleotides agree with TRBD1. There are 15 residues in the CDR3. Germline CDR1 is SEHNR and CDR2 is FQNEAQ (reference sequence). V lost 7 bases to trimming and J lost 9 bases; unmatched junction nucleotides: 16. CDR3 DNA sequence: TGTGCCAGCACTGACGAACAGGGGGCGCAAGTAGTGCAGTACTTC. Its translation: CASTDEQGAQVVQYF.

J is TRBJ2-2 and V is TRBV5-5; a weak D match, TRBD2 (6 bases). Germline CDR1 SGHKS, CDR2 YYEKEE (reference sequence). Trimming shortened V by 3 bases and J by 0 bases, and 18 bases separated the two germline ends. The CDR3 covers 18 residues. The CDR3 here is CASSSIPGEYSNTGELFF. The CDR3 region has the DNA TGTGCCAGCAGCTCAATACCGGGAGAGTATTCGAACACCGGGGAGCTGTTTTTT.

V is TRBV4-2 and J is TRBJ2-7; no reliable D call. V was trimmed by 1 base and J by 3 bases, leaving 10 bases between them. This CDR3 spans 14 amino acids. Germline V gene sequence: CDR1 LGHNA, CDR2 YNFKEQ. CDR3 in DNA: TGTGCCAGCAGCCAAGGTAGTCCAAGCTACGAGCAGTACTTC. Translating gives CASSQGSPSYEQYF.

This clonotype was seen a few times. J is TRBJ2-7 and V is TRBV28; 7 bases align to TRBD1. The V and J ends lost 3 bases and 3 bases, in that order; junction bases with no gene match: 8. This CDR3 contains 15 residues. The V gene's germline CDR1 is MDHEN and CDR2 SYDVKM. The CDR3 sequence: CASSLRSGGNYEQYF. CDR3 DNA sequence: TGTGCCAGCAGTTTGCGGTCAGGGGGAAACTACGAGCAGTACTTC.

The chain uses TRBV2 and TRBJ2-1; 8 positions agree with TRBD2. After removal of 1 base from V and 15 bases from J, the junction contained 14 bases not matched to a gene. Germline values: CDR1 SNHLY, CDR2 FYNNEI. This CDR3 spans 15 amino acids. The CDR3 loop reads CASSEEGLGGLATFF. The CDR3, as DNA: TGTGCCAGCAGTGAAGAGGGTCTGGGAGGACTAGCTACGTTCTTC. Filled out from reference TRBV2 and TRBJ2-1, the complete variable domain reads EPEVTQTPSHQVTQMGQEVILRCVPISNHLYFYWYRQILGQKVEFLVSFYNNEISEKSEIFDDQFSVERPDGSNFTLKIRSTKLEDSAMYFCASSEEGLGGLATFFGPGTRLTVL.

This clonotype came up a few times. This chain links TRBV20-1 with TRBJ1-4, with 9 bases lining up with TRBD1. Trimming at V came to 5 bases and at J to 3 bases, leaving 1 base not matched to a gene. Germline CDR1 is DFQATT and CDR2 is SNEGSKA (reference sequence). CDR3 size: 13 residues. The CDR3 bases are TGCAGTGCTGGGACAGGGCCTAATGAAAAACTGTTTTTT. Residues: CSAGTGPNEKLFF.

V and J are TRBV12-3 or TRBV12-4 and TRBJ2-1, with 9 bases lining up with TRBD2. J lost 5 bases, V lost 5 bases, and 7 bases had no gene match. This CDR3 spans 15 amino acids. The chain's CDR3 is CASSPPLAGDNEQFF. The CDR3 DNA sequence: TGTGCCAGCAGTCCCCCCTTAGCGGGAGACAATGAGCAGTTCTTC.

This clonotype has only one observation. One end of the junction fails to match germline, which may point to a read error. This sequence joins TRBV7-7 and TRBJ2-5; unclear D gene. CDR3 length: 14 residues. CDR1 and CDR2 from the germline V gene are SSHAT and FNYEAQ (reference sequence). The CDR3 loop reads CASSVGLSGETQYF. As DNA, the CDR3 is TGTGCTAGCAGCGTAGGGCTCTCTGGAGAGACCCAGTACTTC.